This T cell receptor (beta chain) was sequenced in a study of shared clonotypes between healthy human individuals. Overall study context: A donor's plate count was three for CD4 naive and three for CD4 memory; CD8 naive had two and CD8 memory one.

Points from the study as a whole: Generation probability values for non-shared clonotypes were lower than those for clonotypes shared by all four donors.

The length of the CDR3 is 15 residues. Germline V gene sequence: CDR1 MNHEY, CDR2 SMNVEV (reference sequence). V dropped 4 bases and J dropped 2; count of bases not matched to a gene: 7. Note on this clone: Its antigen is as yet unknown.

The assay was carried out at the deep level. Replicate PCRs from sorted subsets contained roughly 200 ng DNA, which is tens of thousands of T cell genomes. Repertoires were generated with immunoSEQ multiplex PCR, while TCRdb's copy carries only in-frame clones and drops some. Seen here are 2 million to 2.5 million clones, 93% observed once, and the top ten hold about 0.41%. Sequencing used naive CD4+ T cells from PBMCs. Subset meaning: CD45RA+ positively selected. V gene TRBV27 combines with J gene TRBJ2-7; 8 positions match TRBD1. This receptor was obtained from a man between 18 and 35 years old in good health. Some clones in this sample may be carry-over from other donors' samples. The CDR3 sequence: CASSSRTGNTYEQYF. The CDR3 nucleotides are TGTGCCAGCAGTTCCCGGACAGGGAATACCTACGAGCAGTACTTC.